A single T cell receptor beta chain is shown here with its context. This entry comes from a study of blood T cell repertoires in COVID-19. Measured with immunoSEQ multiplex PCR; TCRdb has only the in-frame clones, and not every one. The table includes about 160,000 clones, around 90% detected once. Germline CDR1 and CDR2: SGHVS and FNYEAQ. The CDR3 extends over 16 amino acids. With 1 base clipped from V and 9 bases from J, the junction kept 11 bases outside the gene matches. The receptor was isolated from a woman aged 40 to 55 who had been exposed to COVID-19. The chain carries TRBV7-6 and TRBJ1-5; 8 positions agree with TRBD1. Sequences were obtained from PBMCs or T cells enriched from blood (not recorded which). CDR3: CASSLEAGGSVGPQHF. The DNA of the CDR3 is TGTGCCAGCAGCTTAGAGGCAGGGGGCTCCGTCGGGCCCCAGCATTTT.